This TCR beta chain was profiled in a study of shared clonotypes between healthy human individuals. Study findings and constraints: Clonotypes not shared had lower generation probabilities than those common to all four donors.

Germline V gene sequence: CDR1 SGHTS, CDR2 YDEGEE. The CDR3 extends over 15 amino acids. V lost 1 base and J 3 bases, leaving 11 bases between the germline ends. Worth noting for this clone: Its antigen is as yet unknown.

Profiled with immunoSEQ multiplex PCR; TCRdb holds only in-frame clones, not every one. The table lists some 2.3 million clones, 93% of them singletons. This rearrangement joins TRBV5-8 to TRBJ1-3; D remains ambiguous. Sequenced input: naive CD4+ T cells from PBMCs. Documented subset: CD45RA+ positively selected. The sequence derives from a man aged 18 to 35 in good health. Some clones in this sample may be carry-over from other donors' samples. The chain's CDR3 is CASSLLPGLGNTIYF. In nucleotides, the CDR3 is TGTGCCAGCAGCTTGCTCCCCGGCCTTGGAAACACCATATATTTT.